This T cell receptor (beta chain) was obtained from a study of shared clonotypes between healthy human individuals. The overall study: The people who gave samples were a couple of women and a few men aged 18 to 49.

Ten immunoSEQ deep assay plates were used to sequence unsorted PBMC DNA. Some clones are missing from TCRdb's copy, which holds only in-frame ones; the method was immunoSEQ multiplex PCR. The sample records about half a million clones, 78% being singletons. Sample: PBMCs. The TCR sequence derives from a woman aged 40-49 years in good health. Some clones in this sample may be carry-over from other donors' samples.

The CDR3 sequence is CASSMGGQGIYQPQHF. CDR3 DNA sequence: TGTGCCAGTAGTATGGGGGGACAGGGGATTTACCAGCCCCAGCATTTT. The chain couples TRBV19 to TRBJ1-5, with 10 bases that match TRBD1. The germline gives CDR1 LNHDA, CDR2 SQIVND (reference sequence). The CDR3 length is 16 residues. The V segment lost 3 bases and the J segment 7 bases; nucleotides outside the gene matches: 9.